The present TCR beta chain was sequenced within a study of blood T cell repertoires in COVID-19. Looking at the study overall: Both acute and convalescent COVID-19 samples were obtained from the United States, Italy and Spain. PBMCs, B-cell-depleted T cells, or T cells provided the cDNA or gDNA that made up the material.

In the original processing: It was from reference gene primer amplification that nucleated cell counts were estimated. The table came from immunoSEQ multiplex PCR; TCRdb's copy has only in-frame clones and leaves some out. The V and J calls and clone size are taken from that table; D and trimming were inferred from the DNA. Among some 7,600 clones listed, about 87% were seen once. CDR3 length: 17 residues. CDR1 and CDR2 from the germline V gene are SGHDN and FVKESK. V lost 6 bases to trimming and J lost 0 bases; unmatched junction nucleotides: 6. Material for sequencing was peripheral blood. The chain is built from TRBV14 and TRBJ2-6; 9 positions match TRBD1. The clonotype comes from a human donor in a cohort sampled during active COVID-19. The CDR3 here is CASRRTGASSGANVLTF. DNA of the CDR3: TGTGCCAGCAGACGGACAGGGGCTAGCTCTGGGGCCAACGTCCTGACTTTC.